The 26 T cell receptor beta chains given below trace back to one sample, sequenced in a study of T cells in Graves' hyperthyroidism and ophthalmopathy. TCR beta CDR3 regions were amplified from RNA. Using the HTBI primer set, a first-round RT-PCR was run on the TCR CDR3. TCRdb passed the multiplex PCR reads through MiXCR, listing each CDR3 protein once. The top ten clones hold about 5.8% of a sample with fewer than 650,000 distinct CDR3 sequences, 11% to 15% of them seen once. The sample taken for sequencing was blood. These receptors all come from a woman aged 25-40 years with Graves' hyperthyroidism that later progressed to Graves' ophthalmopathy.

In this sample, this clonotype turned up many times. Written as DNA, the CDR3 is TGTGCCAGCAGCCAAGGGCTAGCGGAGAGGGGGGAGACCCAGTACTTC. It encodes CASSQGLAERGETQYF. The chain joins TRBV3-1 to TRBJ2-5, with D possibly TRBD2 on 7 matching bases. Germline CDR1 LGHDT, CDR2 YNNKEL (reference sequence). With 1 base removed from V and 5 bases from J, the gap between germline ends came to 17 bases. This CDR3 comprises 16 residues.

This clonotype was detected many times. The genes are TRBV9 and TRBJ1-1; 10 nucleotides align to TRBD1. This CDR3 comprises 15 residues. Germline V gene lookup returns CDR1 SGDLS and CDR2 YYNGEE. The ends lost 4 bases at V and 4 bases at J; junction bases unmatched: 7. DNA for the CDR3: TGTGCCAGCAGCCCTCGACAGGGGGCTGGCACTGAAGCTTTCTTT. Encoded protein: CASSPRQGAGTEAFF.

The J gene is TRBJ2-1, the V gene TRBV6-2 or TRBV6-3, with TRBD2 matching 14 bases. CDR1 is MNHEY, CDR2 SVGEGT, per germline. V trimming: 6 bases; J trimming: 12 bases; junction bases outside the gene matches: 10. The CDR3 has 15 residues. CDR3 in amino acids: CASRQGLAGGGRQFF. The CDR3 nucleotides are TGTGCCAGCAGACAAGGACTAGCGGGAGGAGGTAGGCAGTTCTTC.

This clonotype was recorded many times. The rearrangement uses TRBV3-1 and TRBJ1-2; no clear D. CDR3 size: 13 residues. The germline V gene encodes CDR1 LGHDT and CDR2 YNNKEL (reference sequence). V was shortened by 4 bases and J by 4 bases, with 10 bases between the two germline ends. The CDR3 region has the DNA TGTGCCAGCAGCCCGCAGTCCTTCTATGGCTACACCTTC. Translated: CASSPQSFYGYTF.

This clonotype has only a few counts. The CDR3 region has the DNA TGTGCCAGTAGTATAATAGGAGGGACCTCCTACGAGCAGTACTTC. It encodes CASSIIGGTSYEQYF. The V gene is TRBV19, the J gene TRBJ2-7; D may be TRBD2 (6 bases). The ends were cut back, 2 bases at V and 0 bases at J, with 11 bases in the middle. Germline-derived CDR1 and CDR2 are LNHDA and SQIVND (reference sequence). The CDR3 loop spans 15 amino acids. Full variable domain (rest looked up from reference TRBV19 and TRBJ2-7): DGGITQSPKYLFRKEGQNVTLSCEQNLNHDAMYWYRQDPGQGLRLIYYSQIVNDFQKGDIAEGYSVSREKKESFPLTVTSAQKNPTAFYLCASSIIGGTSYEQYFGPGTRLTVT.

A note on this clonotype: One end of the junction fails to match germline, which may point to a read error. The chain joins TRBV28 to TRBJ2-1; the D is unclear. CDR3 size: 13 residues. Germline CDR1 MDHEN, CDR2 SYDVKM. CDR3 bases: TGTGCCAGCAGAAAGGTCTCCTTCAATGAGCAGTTCTTC. Amino acids: CASRKVSFNEQFF.

This clonotype has ten or more counts. This CDR3 is CASSFGREGNQPQHF. In DNA, the CDR3 is TGTGCCAGCAGTTTCGGCAGGGAAGGCAATCAGCCCCAGCATTTT. This chain links TRBV27 with TRBJ1-5, with D possibly TRBD1 on 5 matching bases. The CDR3 loop spans 15 amino acids. Deletions cut 3 bases from V and 2 bases from J, with 11 bases between. The V gene's germline CDR1 is MNHEY and CDR2 SMNVEV (reference sequence).

This clonotype was detected only a few times. The rearrangement links TRBV19 to TRBJ2-1, with 12 bases fitting TRBD1. The CDR3 loop spans 17 amino acids. Losses at the gene ends were 3 bases for V and 3 bases for J; bases not matched to a gene: 6. Per germline, CDR1 LNHDA and CDR2 SQIVND (reference sequence). The CDR3 sequence: CASSISGTGGGYNEQFF. DNA of the CDR3: TGTGCCAGTAGTATCTCCGGGACAGGGGGCGGCTACAATGAGCAGTTCTTC.

This chain joins TRBV7-9 and TRBJ2-7; possibly TRBD2 for D (6 bases). Per germline, CDR1 SEHNR and CDR2 FQNEAQ (reference sequence). CDR3 length: 13 residues. V was trimmed by 6 bases and J by 2 bases, leaving 11 bases between them. The CDR3 nucleotides are TGTGCCAGCAGGCCGGAGGGAGCCTACGAGCAGTACTTC. Translated: CASRPEGAYEQYF.

This clonotype was seen many times. The chain is built from TRBV20-1 and TRBJ2-3, with TRBD2 as a possible D gene (6 bases). This CDR3 spans 18 amino acids. Germline-derived CDR1 and CDR2 are DFQATT and SNEGSKA (reference sequence). Trimming left V 3 bases short and J 0 bases short, with 22 bases between. CDR3 loop: CSASYGTYQASSTDTQYF. The DNA for the CDR3 is TGCAGTGCTAGCTACGGGACTTACCAAGCTTCTAGCACAGATACGCAGTATTTT.

This clonotype was counted a few times. The chain recombines TRBV9 with TRBJ2-2, with D uncertain. Trimming removed 7 bases from V and 0 bases from J, with 7 bases in between. This CDR3 has 13 amino acids. Germline V CDR1 and CDR2: SGDLS, YYNGEE. The CDR3, as DNA: TGTGCCAGCGAGGTCTCGAACACCGGGGAGCTGTTTTTT. This codes for CASEVSNTGELFF.

In its sample, this clonotype was seen many times. The chain carries TRBV12-3 or TRBV12-4 and TRBJ1-1, with D unclear. CDR3 size: 12 residues. The ends were cut back, 3 bases at V and 11 bases at J, with 13 bases in the middle. The CDR3 nucleotides read TGTGCCAGCAGTTTTGAAGGGAAAACGGCTTTCTTT. Its translation is CASSFEGKTAFF.

In this sample, this clonotype turned up many times. The J gene is TRBJ2-3, the V gene TRBV20-1; TRBD2 aligns across 14 bases. Germline values: CDR1 DFQATT, CDR2 SNEGSKA (reference sequence). This CDR3 has 20 amino acids. The J segment lost 1 base and the V segment lost 7 bases, leaving 19 bases of the junction unmatched. Here the CDR3 DNA reads TGCAGTGTTCTGCCCTCTTGGGGACTAGCGGGAGATTTAGGCACAGATACGCAGTATTTT. Its protein product is CSVLPSWGLAGDLGTDTQYF.

This clonotype was counted many times. CDR3 in DNA: TGTGCCAGCAGCTTATTCGGTGGGTGGGAGGGCCTCGGAGATACGCAGTATTTT. This translates into CASSLFGGWEGLGDTQYF. The rearrangement joins TRBV11-3 to TRBJ2-3; 7 positions agree with TRBD2. From germline, CDR1 is SGHNT and CDR2 YENEEA. The V and J ends lost 2 bases and 5 bases, in that order; junction bases with no gene match: 16. The CDR3 spans 18 residues.

This clonotype was detected ten times or more. Sequence at one end of the junction differs from germline and may be a read error. The CDR3 loop reads CASSEGNWGLGSNQPQHF. The CDR3 coding sequence is TGTGCCAGCAGCGAAGGTAATTGGGGACTCGGGAGCAATCAGCCCCAGCATTTT. This rearrangement joins TRBV2 to TRBJ1-5, with D perhaps matching TRBD1 (5 bases). The germline gives CDR1 SNHLY, CDR2 FYNNEI. CDR3 length: 18 residues.

Ten or more counts support this clonotype. J is TRBJ1-5 and V is TRBV29-1; maybe TRBD1 (5 bases). Germline V gene data show CDR1 as SQVTM and CDR2 as ANQGSEA. V was cut by 6 bases and J by 7 bases, with 13 bases left in between. CDR3 length: 12 residues. CDR3 residues: CSVRDPGQPQHF. The CDR3 nucleotides read TGCAGCGTCCGGGACCCCGGGCAGCCCCAGCATTTT. The variable domain in full, with the rest retrieved from reference TRBV29-1 and TRBJ1-5, is SAVISQKPSRDICQRGTSLTIQCQVDSQVTMMFWYRQQPGQSLTLIATANQGSEATYESGFVIDKFPISRPNLTFSTLTVSNMSPEDSSIYLCSVRDPGQPQHFGDGTRLSIL.

This clonotype was found many times. Here the CDR3 reads CSVEDGRGAFF. Written as DNA, the CDR3 is TGCAGCGTTGAAGATGGACGAGGAGCTTTCTTT. The rearrangement joins TRBV29-1 to TRBJ1-1; unclear D gene. This CDR3 region has 11 residues. V lost 0 bases and J lost 10, with 9 bases in between. The germline V gene encodes CDR1 SQVTM and CDR2 ANQGSEA.

In its sample, this clonotype was seen a few times. This chain joins TRBV7-9 and TRBJ1-3; D possibly corresponds to TRBD1 (5 bases). The CDR3 runs 16 residues. The germline CDR1 and CDR2 sequences are SEHNR and FQNEAQ (reference sequence). The V gene lost 4 bases and the J gene lost 2 bases, with 15 bases spanning the gap. As DNA, the CDR3 is TGTGCCAGCAGCTCCCGGGACTCCCCTGCTGGAAACACCATATATTTT. Amino acid sequence: CASSSRDSPAGNTIYF.

The chain carries TRBV7-9 and TRBJ2-7; no clear D gene. With 4 bases removed from V and 4 bases from J, the gap between germline ends came to 17 bases. CDR3 length: 15 residues. Per germline, CDR1 SEHNR and CDR2 FQNEAQ (reference sequence). The CDR3 protein is CASSSDTYKRYEQYF. The CDR3 nucleotides read TGTGCCAGCAGCTCTGACACCTACAAGAGGTACGAGCAGTACTTC. Combining the CDR3 with reference TRBV7-9 and TRBJ2-7 gives the whole variable domain DTGVSQNPRHKITKRGQNVTFRCDPISEHNRLYWYRQTLGQGPEFLTYFQNEAQLEKSRLLSDRFSAERPKGSFSTLEIQRTEQGDSAMYLCASSSDTYKRYEQYFGPGTRLTVT.

This clonotype was counted many times. The J gene is TRBJ2-6, the V gene TRBV12-3 or TRBV12-4; D might be TRBD1 (6 bases). CDR3 size: 16 residues. Trimming took 4 bases from V and 0 from J, leaving 10 bases between them. The CDR3 nucleotides read TGTGCCAGCAGTTCGACAGGCCTCTCTGGGGCCAACGTCCTGACTTTC. Protein product: CASSSTGLSGANVLTF.

This clonotype showed up many times. This chain joins TRBV12-3 or TRBV12-4 and TRBJ2-5; 8 nucleotides match TRBD2. After removal of 6 bases from V and 4 bases from J, the junction contained 7 bases not matched to a gene. This CDR3 region has 14 residues. The CDR3 here is CASSPGGIRETQYF. In DNA, the CDR3 is TGTGCCAGCAGCCCGGGGGGGATCCGAGAGACCCAGTACTTC.

This clonotype was counted only a few times. One junction end disagrees with the germline gene, perhaps due to a read error. This sequence joins TRBV7-7 and TRBJ2-2, with a possible D match to TRBD1 (5 bases). This CDR3 has 14 residues. Germline values: CDR1 SSHAT, CDR2 FNYEAQ (reference sequence). CDR3 DNA: TGTGCTAGCAGCTTCAGGGCTCACACCGGGGAGCTGTTTTTT. It specifies CASSFRAHTGELFF.

V and J are TRBV30 and TRBJ2-7, with 12 bases identical to TRBD2. J lost 1 base, V lost 3 bases, and 7 bases had no gene match. The CDR3 contains 16 residues. Germline CDR1 GTSNPN, CDR2 SVGIG (reference sequence). This chain's CDR3 is CAWSVKGLAGSYEQYF. In nucleotides, the CDR3 is TGTGCCTGGAGCGTAAAAGGACTAGCGGGGTCCTACGAGCAGTACTTC.

CDR3 loop: CASSPPGTSGRGTQYF. For the CDR3, the DNA is TGTGCCAGCAGCCCACCCGGGACTAGCGGCCGGGGGACCCAGTACTTC. This rearrangement joins TRBV9 to TRBJ2-5, with TRBD2 identical over 11 bases. This CDR3 has 16 amino acids. Germline V gene lookup returns CDR1 SGDLS and CDR2 YYNGEE. Losses at the gene ends were 4 bases for V and 7 bases for J; bases not matched to a gene: 12. Variable domain in full (rest from reference TRBV9 and TRBJ2-5): DSGVTQTPKHLITATGQRVTLRCSPRSGDLSVYWYQQSLDQGLQFLIQYYNGEERAKGNILERFSAQQFPDLHSELNLSSLELGDSALYFCASSPPGTSGRGTQYFGPGTRLLVL.

This clonotype was counted many times. This chain uses TRBV19 with TRBJ1-1; weak D call: TRBD1 (5 bases). CDR1 and CDR2 from the germline V gene are LNHDA and SQIVND (reference sequence). The V and J ends lost 4 bases and 1 base respectively, with 10 bases between them. This CDR3 is built from 14 residues. The CDR3 region is CASSTQTENTEAFF. Here the CDR3 DNA reads TGTGCCAGTAGTACCCAGACAGAGAACACTGAAGCTTTCTTT.

This clonotype was recorded at least ten times. The chain joins TRBV11-2 to TRBJ2-1; D gene unclear. The germline V gene encodes CDR1 SGHAT and CDR2 FQNNGV. V was shortened by 5 bases and J by 5 bases, with 10 bases between the two germline ends. CDR3 length equals 13 residues. The DNA of the CDR3 is TGTGCCAGCAGCCCACAGCCCCACAATGAGCAGTTCTTC. Protein sequence: CASSPQPHNEQFF.